The clone carrying this T cell receptor beta chain was counted at least ten times. Its antigen is not identified. Individuals with ophthalmopathy presented a Clinical Activity Score of at least 3, a NOSPECS grade of at least 4 and a duration under 3 months. Pregnant or lactating patients were excluded, as were those with uncontrolled infection or other autoimmune disease. PBMCs were obtained from 7.5 to 10 ml fresh peripheral blood. The CDR3 runs to 14 residues. The V gene lost 5 bases and the J gene lost 4 bases, with 11 bases spanning the gap. CDR1 is MDHEN, CDR2 SYDVKM, per germline. The data stem from a study of T cells in Graves' hyperthyroidism and ophthalmopathy. Points from the study as a whole: In simple terms, a model built on 13 V-J features told ophthalmopathy apart from stable hyperthyroidism.

Regions amplified from RNA transcripts were the TCR beta CDR3 regions. Using the HTBI primer set, a first-round RT-PCR was run on the TCR CDR3. TCRdb redid the calling of the multiplex PCR reads with MiXCR, one entry per CDR3 protein. The sample yields about 500,000 distinct CDR3 sequences, about 15% seen once. This clonotype was sampled from a woman aged 25-40 years with Graves' ophthalmopathy. This rearrangement joins TRBV28 to TRBJ1-4, with no clear D. Sequencing was done on a sample of blood. The CDR3 spells CASSISQFNEKLFF. For the CDR3, the DNA is TGTGCCAGCAGTATATCACAGTTTAATGAAAAACTGTTTTTT.